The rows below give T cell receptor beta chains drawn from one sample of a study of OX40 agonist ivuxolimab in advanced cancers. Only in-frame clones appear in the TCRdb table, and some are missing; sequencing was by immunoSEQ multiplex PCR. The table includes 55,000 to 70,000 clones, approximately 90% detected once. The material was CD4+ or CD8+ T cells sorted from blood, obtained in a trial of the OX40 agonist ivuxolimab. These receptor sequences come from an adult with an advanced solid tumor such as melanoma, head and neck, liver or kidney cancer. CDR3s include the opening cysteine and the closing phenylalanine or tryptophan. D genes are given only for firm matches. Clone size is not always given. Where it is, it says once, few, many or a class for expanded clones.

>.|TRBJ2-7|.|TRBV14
TGTGCCAGCAGCCAAGGAGGTCGAGAGCAGTACTTC
CASSQGGREQYF
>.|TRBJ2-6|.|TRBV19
TGTGCCAGCCTCCCAGGGGCTGGGGCCAACGTCCTGACTTTC
CASLPGAGANVLTF
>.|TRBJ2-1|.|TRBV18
TGTGCCAGCTCACCACCCACCCTCGGATTCAATGAGCAGTTCTTC
CASSPPTLGFNEQFF
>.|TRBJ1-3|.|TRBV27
TGTGCCAGCAGTTTATCCGGGGGGCTTGGAAACACCATATATTTT
CASSLSGGLGNTIYF
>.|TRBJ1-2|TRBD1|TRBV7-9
TGTGCCAGCAGCTTCGGACAGGGGGCTGGGTATGGCTACACCTTC
CASSFGQGAGYGYTF
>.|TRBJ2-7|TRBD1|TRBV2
TGTGCCAGCAGGCGGACAGGGGTCGGGGACGAGCAGTACTTC
CASRRTGVGDEQYF
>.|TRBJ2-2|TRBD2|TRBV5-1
TGCGCCAGCAGCTTGAGATCCCTAGCGGAGGCCGGGGAGCTGTTTTTT
CASSLRSLAEAGELFF
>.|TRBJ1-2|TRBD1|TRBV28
TGTGCCAGCAGGGCGACAGGGGGCTACACCTTC
CASRATGGYTF
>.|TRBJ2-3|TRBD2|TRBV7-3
TGTGCCAGCAGCTTAACGGCCCTAGCGGCCACAGATACGCAGTATTTT
CASSLTALAATDTQYF
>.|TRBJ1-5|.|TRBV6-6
TGTGCCAGCAGTGGGGATCATAGAGTGACCCAGCATTTT
CASSGDHRVTQHF
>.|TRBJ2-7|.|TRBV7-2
TGTGCCAGCAGCTTAGAGGCCGGCACCTACGAGCAGTACTTC
CASSLEAGTYEQYF
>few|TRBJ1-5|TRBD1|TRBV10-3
TGTGCCGCGAGAGACAGGGTACGTCAGCCCCAGCATTTT
CAARDRVRQPQHF
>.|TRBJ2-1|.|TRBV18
TGTGCCAGCTCACCCGCTAATGAGCAGTTCTTC
CASSPANEQFF
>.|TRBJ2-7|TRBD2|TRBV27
TGTGCCAGCAAAACAGGAACTAGCGGGATCGGAATGACGCTTGGCGAGCAGTACTTC
CASKTGTSGIGMTLGEQYF
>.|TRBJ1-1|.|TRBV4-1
TGCGCCAGCAGCCGACAGGATTCGAACACTGAAGCTTTCTTT
CASSRQDSNTEAFF
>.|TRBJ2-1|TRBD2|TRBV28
TGTGCCAGCAGATCGCGAGCGGGAGACTCCTACAATGAGCAGTTCTTC
CASRSRAGDSYNEQFF
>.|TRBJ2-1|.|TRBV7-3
TGTGCCAGCAGCTTAAGAGGAGTTCGGACTGATGAGCAGTTCTTC
CASSLRGVRTDEQFF
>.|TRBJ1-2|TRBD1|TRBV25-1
TGTGCCAGCAGTAGACAGGGTCTCCTGAACTTCTATGGCTACACCTTC
CASSRQGLLNFYGYTF
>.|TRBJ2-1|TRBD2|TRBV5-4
TGTGCCAGCAGCTTGGTAACTAGCGGGGTCAATGAGCAGTTCTTC
CASSLVTSGVNEQFF
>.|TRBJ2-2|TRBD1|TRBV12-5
TGTGCTAGTGGTTTAGGACAGGCGACCGGGGAGCTGTTTTTT
CASGLGQATGELFF
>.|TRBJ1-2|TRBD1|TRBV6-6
TGTGCCAGCAGTTATTCCGACAGGGAAAATGGCTACACCTTC
CASSYSDRENGYTF
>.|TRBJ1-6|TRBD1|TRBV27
TGTGCCAGCAGTTTCGCTAGAACAGGGGAGAGTGATTCACCCCTCCACTTT
CASSFARTGESDSPLHF
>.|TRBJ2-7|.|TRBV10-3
TGTGCCATCAGTGATGGGTACGAGCAGTACTTC
CAISDGYEQYF
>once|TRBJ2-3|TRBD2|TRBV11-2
TGTGCCAGCAGCCCCGAGACTAGCGGGAGACTCACAGATACGCAGTATTTT
CASSPETSGRLTDTQYF
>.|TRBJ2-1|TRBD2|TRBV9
TGTGCCAGCAGCGTAGCAACTAGCGGGAGGGAGCAGTTCTTC
CASSVATSGREQFF
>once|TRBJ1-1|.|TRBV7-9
TGTGCCAGCAGTTATCGACTCGGGAACACTGAAGCTTTCTTT
CASSYRLGNTEAFF
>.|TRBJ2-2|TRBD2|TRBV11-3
TGTGCCAGCAGCTTTAGCGGGGGGACGAACACCGGGGAGCTGTTTTTT
CASSFSGGTNTGELFF
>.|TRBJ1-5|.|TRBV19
TGTGCCAGTAGTCGTCCCAATCAGCCCCAGCATTTT
CASSRPNQPQHF
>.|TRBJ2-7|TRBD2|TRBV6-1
TGTGCCAGCAGACAGACTAGCGGGGGGTCCTACGAGCAGTACTTC
CASRQTSGGSYEQYF
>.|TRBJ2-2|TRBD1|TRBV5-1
TGCGCCAGCAGCCTCGACAGGGTTGAGACCGGGGAGCTGTTTTTT
CASSLDRVETGELFF
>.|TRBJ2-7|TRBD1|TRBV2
TGTGCCAGCAGTGCCGGGACAGGGACCTACGAGCAGTACTTC
CASSAGTGTYEQYF
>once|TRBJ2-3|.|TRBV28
TGTGCCAGCAGTTCCGACAGGAGAACTAGCACAGATACGCAGTATTTT
CASSSDRRTSTDTQYF
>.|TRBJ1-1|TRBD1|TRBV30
TGTGCCTGGAGCGGACAGGGGGGCACTGAAGCTTTCTTT
CAWSGQGGTEAFF
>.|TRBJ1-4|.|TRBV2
TGTGCCACCGGGCAGGGAACTAATGAAAAACTGTTTTTT
CATGQGTNEKLFF
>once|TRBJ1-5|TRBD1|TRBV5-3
TGTGCCAGAGAACCGGGACAGAGAAGGGAATTTGCCAATCAGCCCCAGCATTTT
CAREPGQRREFANQPQHF
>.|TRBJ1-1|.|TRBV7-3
TGTGCCAGCAGCCCGAACGGTGCCCAAACTGAAGCTTTCTTT
CASSPNGAQTEAFF
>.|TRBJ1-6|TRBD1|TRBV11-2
TGTGCCAGCAGCTTAGACGTAACAGGGGGACGCCGGGGCGGGGATTCACCCCTCCACTTT
CASSLDVTGGRRGGDSPLHF
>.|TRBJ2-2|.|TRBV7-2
TGTGCCAGCCGACAGGAGATTACCGGGGAGCTGTTTTTT
CASRQEITGELFF
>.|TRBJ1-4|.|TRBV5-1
TGCGCCAGCAGCTTGGCCAGGGGACGGGGGGCCGAAAAACTGTTTTTT
CASSLARGRGAEKLFF
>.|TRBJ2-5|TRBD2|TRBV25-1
TGTGCCAGCAGTCCCGAGCGGGGGAGCCAAGAGACCCAGTACTTC
CASSPERGSQETQYF
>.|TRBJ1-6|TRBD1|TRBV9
TGTGCCAGCAGCCTGACAGGGTATAATTCACCCCTCCACTTT
CASSLTGYNSPLHF
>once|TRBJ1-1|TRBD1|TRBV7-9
TGTGCCAGCAGCTCCTCGAACAGGGGGAATACTGAAGCTTTCTTT
CASSSSNRGNTEAFF
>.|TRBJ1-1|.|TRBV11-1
TGTGCCAGCAGCCATAGGGCAACAGGGAACACTGAAGCTTTCTTT
CASSHRATGNTEAFF
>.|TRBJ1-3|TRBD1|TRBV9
TGTGCCAGCAGCGCCGAAGGACAGGGAACGCCCGGAAACACCATATATTTT
CASSAEGQGTPGNTIYF
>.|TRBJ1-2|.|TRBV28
TGTGCCAGCAGCGATACAGGGCCCAACTATGGCTACACCTTC
CASSDTGPNYGYTF
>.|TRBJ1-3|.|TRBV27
TGTGCCAGCAGTTTTCAGGGTTCGAACACCATATATTTT
CASSFQGSNTIYF
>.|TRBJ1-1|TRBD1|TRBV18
TGTGCCAGCTCACCCCGATTGACAGGGGGTGGGAACACTGAAGCTTTCTTT
CASSPRLTGGGNTEAFF
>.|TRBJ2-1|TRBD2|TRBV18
TGTGCCAGCTCACCACCGGTGTCGGGGGGTGAGCAGTTCTTC
CASSPPVSGGEQFF
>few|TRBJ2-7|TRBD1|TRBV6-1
TGTGCCAGCAACCTAGGGACAGGGAACTACGAGCAGTACTTC
CASNLGTGNYEQYF
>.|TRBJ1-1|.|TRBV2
TGTGCCAGCAGTGAAGGAGGGGAAGGGGCGGCTTTCTTT
CASSEGGEGAAFF
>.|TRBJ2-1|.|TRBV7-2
TGTGCCAGCAGCTTGCTCAATGAGCAGTTCTTC
CASSLLNEQFF
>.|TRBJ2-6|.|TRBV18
TGTGCCAGCTCCCCAAACCCTGGGGCCAACGTCCTGACTTTC
CASSPNPGANVLTF
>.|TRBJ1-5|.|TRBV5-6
TGTGCCAGCAGCCCTATCATTTGGGAAGACAGGAGCAATCAGCCCCAGCATTTT
CASSPIIWEDRSNQPQHF
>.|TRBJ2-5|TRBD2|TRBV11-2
TGTGCCAGCAGCTTAGCTGGGACTAGGAGTGAAGAGACCCAGTACTTC
CASSLAGTRSEETQYF
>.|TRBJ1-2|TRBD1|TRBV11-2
TGTGCCAGCAGCCCGTCCCGGGACAGGGATGGCTACACCTTC
CASSPSRDRDGYTF